The source of this T cell receptor (beta chain) is a study of cytomegalovirus exposure and HLA in healthy donors. Amplification used 60 Vbeta primers and 13 Jbeta primers. Libraries were prepared by immunoSEQ multiplex PCR; TCRdb keeps only in-frame clonotypes and omits some of them. The sample contains over 150,000 clones, 65% to 90% of which appear only once. Whole-study findings and limits: Indistinguishable V segments, including TRBV6-2 and TRBV6-3, were excluded. Later analysis identified several of the most significant clusters that appeared linked to common viral pathogens.

A remark on this clone: Its matching antigen is unknown.

Germline CDR1 SGDLS, CDR2 YYNGEE. The CDR3 covers 13 residues. Sequenced sample: PBMCs. This receptor was identified in a girl aged 2-9 years in good health and CMV-seropositive. V usage is TRBV9 and J usage is TRBJ2-5; D is unresolved. The J call is in doubt because the DNA end fits TRBJ2-7 better. CDR3 protein: CASSVASGGEQYF. DNA of the CDR3: TGTGCCAGCAGCGTAGCCTCTGGCGGCGAGCAGTACTTC.